This T cell receptor beta chain came from a study of OX40 agonist ivuxolimab in advanced cancers. At the level of the study: The study enrolled dose-escalation patients with hepatocellular carcinoma, melanoma, renal cell or head and neck cancer. Study-wide points: Dose levels from 0.1 to 3.0 mg/kg saw CD4+ and CD8+ blood T cells expand clonally by week 6.

This clone was counted once. Its antigen is not identified. CDR1 is MDHEN and CDR2 is SYDVKM in the germline V gene. The ends lost 8 bases at V and 4 bases at J; junction bases unmatched: 6. This CDR3 is built from 13 residues. With baseline, cycle 4 day 1, and cycle 7 day 1 as timepoints, blood was sampled. Generated by immunoSEQ multiplex PCR, the TCRdb table keeps only in-frame clones and is missing some. The data contain some 74,000 clones, more than 75% of them singletons. Sequenced material: CD4+ or CD8+ T cells sorted from blood, taken in a trial of the OX40 agonist ivuxolimab. This TCR was recovered from an adult with an advanced solid tumor such as melanoma, head and neck, liver or kidney cancer. The chain has TRBV28 and TRBJ2-7, with 9 bases lining up with TRBD2. CDR3 DNA sequence: TGTGCCAGCGAAGATAGCGGGAGATACGAGCAGTACTTC. This translates into CASEDSGRYEQYF.